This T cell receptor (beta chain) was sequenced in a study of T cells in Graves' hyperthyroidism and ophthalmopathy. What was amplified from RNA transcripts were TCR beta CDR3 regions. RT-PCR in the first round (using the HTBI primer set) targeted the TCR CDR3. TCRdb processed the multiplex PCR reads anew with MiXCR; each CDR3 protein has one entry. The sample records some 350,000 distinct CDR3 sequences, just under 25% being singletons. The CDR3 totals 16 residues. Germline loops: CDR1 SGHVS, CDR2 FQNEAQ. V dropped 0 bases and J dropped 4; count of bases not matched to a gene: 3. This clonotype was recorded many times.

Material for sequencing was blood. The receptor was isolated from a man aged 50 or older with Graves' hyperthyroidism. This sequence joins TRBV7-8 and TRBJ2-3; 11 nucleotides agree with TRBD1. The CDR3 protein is CASSLAGTGGPDTQYF. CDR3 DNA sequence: TGTGCCAGCAGCTTAGCCGGGACAGGGGGTCCAGATACGCAGTATTTT.